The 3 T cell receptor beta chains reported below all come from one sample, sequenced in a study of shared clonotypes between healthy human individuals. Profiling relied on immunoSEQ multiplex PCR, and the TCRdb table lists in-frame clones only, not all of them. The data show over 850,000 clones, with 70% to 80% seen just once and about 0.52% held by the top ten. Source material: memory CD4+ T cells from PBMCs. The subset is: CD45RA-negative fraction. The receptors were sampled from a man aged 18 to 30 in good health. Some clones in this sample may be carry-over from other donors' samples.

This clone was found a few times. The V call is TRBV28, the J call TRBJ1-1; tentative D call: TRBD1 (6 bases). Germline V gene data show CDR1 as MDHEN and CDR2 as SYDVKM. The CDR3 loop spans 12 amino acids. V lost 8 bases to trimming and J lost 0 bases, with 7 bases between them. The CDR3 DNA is TGTGCCAGCGGGGGGCTGAACACTGAAGCTTTCTTT. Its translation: CASGGLNTEAFF.

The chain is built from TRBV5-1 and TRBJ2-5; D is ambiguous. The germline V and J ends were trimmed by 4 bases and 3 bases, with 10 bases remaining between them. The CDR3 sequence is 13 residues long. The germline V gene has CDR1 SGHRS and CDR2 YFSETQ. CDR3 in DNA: TGCGCCAGCAGCGTGGAATTGGAAGAGACCCAGTACTTC. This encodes CASSVELEETQYF.

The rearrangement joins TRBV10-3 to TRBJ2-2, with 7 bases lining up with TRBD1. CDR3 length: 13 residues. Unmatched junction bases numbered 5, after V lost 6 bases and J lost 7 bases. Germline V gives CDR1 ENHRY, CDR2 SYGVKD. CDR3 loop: CAIRGTVHGELFF. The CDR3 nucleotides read TGTGCCATCAGGGGGACAGTCCACGGGGAGCTGTTTTTT.